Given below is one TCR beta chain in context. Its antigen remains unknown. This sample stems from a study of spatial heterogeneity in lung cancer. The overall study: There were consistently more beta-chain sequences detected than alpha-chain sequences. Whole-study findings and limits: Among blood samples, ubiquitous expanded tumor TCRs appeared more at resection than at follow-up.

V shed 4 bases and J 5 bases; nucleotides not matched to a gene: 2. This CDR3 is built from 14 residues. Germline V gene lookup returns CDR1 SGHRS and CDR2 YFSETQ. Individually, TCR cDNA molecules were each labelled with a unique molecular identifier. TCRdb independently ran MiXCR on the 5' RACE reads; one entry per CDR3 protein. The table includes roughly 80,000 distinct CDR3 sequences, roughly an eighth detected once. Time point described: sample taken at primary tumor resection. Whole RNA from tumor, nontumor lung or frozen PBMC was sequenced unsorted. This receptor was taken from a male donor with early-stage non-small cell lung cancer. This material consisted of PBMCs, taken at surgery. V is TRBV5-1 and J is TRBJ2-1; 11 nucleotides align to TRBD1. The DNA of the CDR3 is TGCGCCAGCAGCCGGGACAGGGGGGACAATGAGCAGTTCTTC. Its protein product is CASSRDRGDNEQFF.